Each of the 19 T cell receptor beta chains below was sequenced from the same sample in a study of T-cell reconstitution after alpha-beta-depleted transplantation in children. Unique molecular identifiers were used to barcode this TCRbeta library. TCRdb independently ran MiXCR on the PCR reads; one entry per CDR3 protein. The sample consists of a few hundred thousand distinct CDR3 sequences, roughly a quarter of them appearing once. The specimen comprised PBMCs, mostly from graft donor cells, sampled 360 days after TCRalphabeta/CD19-depleted stem cell transplant. The source is a female patient between 2 and 15 years old who had a stem cell transplant for congenital amegakaryocytic thrombocytopenia, so the T cells may come from the graft donor.

This clonotype showed up just a few times. This rearrangement joins TRBV4-1 to TRBJ1-5; 9 bases fit TRBD1. Germline V gene lookup returns CDR1 MGHRA and CDR2 YSYEKL. Trimming removed 4 bases from V and 5 bases from J; junction bases left unmatched: 3. CDR3 length: 14 residues. The CDR3 coding sequence is TGCGCCAGCAGCCGGACAGGGGTGGATCAGCCCCAGCATTTT. Protein product: CASSRTGVDQPQHF.

V usage is TRBV16 and J usage is TRBJ2-1, with 11 bases lining up with TRBD2. The germline V gene encodes CDR1 KGHSY and CDR2 FQNENV. V shed 8 bases and J 10 bases; nucleotides not matched to a gene: 13. CDR3 length equals 15 residues. CDR3 loop: CASRPGGTSGTEQFF. The CDR3 DNA follows: TGTGCCAGCCGACCGGGTGGGACTAGCGGAACCGAGCAGTTCTTC.

J is TRBJ1-3 and V is TRBV5-1, with D unresolved. The germline V gene has CDR1 SGHRS and CDR2 YFSETQ. CDR3 length: 14 residues. Trimming left V 0 bases short and J 3 bases short, with 7 bases between. This chain's CDR3 is CASSLGPVGNTIYF. CDR3 DNA: TGCGCCAGCAGCTTGGGTCCGGTTGGAAACACCATATATTTT.

There are a few counts of this clonotype. The V gene is TRBV9, the J gene TRBJ2-7, with D possibly TRBD2 on 6 matching bases. The CDR3 is made up of 16 amino acids. Per germline, CDR1 SGDLS and CDR2 YYNGEE. V lost 0 bases, J lost 4 bases, and 17 bases lay in between. The CDR3 protein is CASSVVPAGRLYEQYF. The CDR3 nucleotides are TGTGCCAGCAGCGTAGTACCGGCAGGGAGGCTGTACGAGCAGTACTTC.

This clonotype showed up many times. The CDR3 region has the DNA TGTGCCAGCAGTGATCGTTTGGGCACTGAAGCTTTCTTT. Protein product: CASSDRLGTEAFF. V gene TRBV7-3 combines with J gene TRBJ1-1; the D is unclear. The CDR3 runs 13 residues. V lost 6 bases to trimming and J lost 4 bases, with 12 bases between them. Germline CDR1 SGHTA, CDR2 FQGTGA.

The table lists this clonotype with a few counts. DNA of the CDR3: TGCGCCAGCAGCTTGGTTGGGGGTGCAACCTACGAGCAGTACTTC. Translated, it gives CASSLVGGATYEQYF. The genes are TRBV5-1 and TRBJ2-7; D could derive from TRBD1 or TRBD2 (5 bases each). CDR3 size: 15 residues. Deletions cut 0 bases from V and 2 bases from J, with 12 bases between. The germline gives CDR1 SGHRS, CDR2 YFSETQ.

The V call is TRBV7-2, the J call TRBJ2-7; no clear D gene. Trimming removed 1 base from V and 2 bases from J, with 9 bases in between. The CDR3 loop spans 14 amino acids. Germline-derived CDR1 and CDR2 are SGHTA and FQGNSA. The chain's CDR3 is CASSLVVSTYEQYF. Here the CDR3 DNA reads TGTGCCAGCAGCTTAGTAGTCAGTACCTACGAGCAGTACTTC.

This clonotype was seen only a few times. This sequence joins TRBV5-1 and TRBJ2-7, with D possibly being TRBD1 (6 bases). This CDR3 has 13 residues. CDR1 and CDR2 from the germline V gene are SGHRS and YFSETQ. With 4 bases removed from V and 2 bases from J, the gap between germline ends came to 10 bases. CDR3 nucleotides: TGCGCCAGCAGCGGGACATTCCCCTACGAGCAGTACTTC. Amino acid sequence: CASSGTFPYEQYF. The variable domain in full, with the rest retrieved from reference TRBV5-1 and TRBJ2-7, is KAGVTQTPRYLIKTRGQQVTLSCSPISGHRSVSWYQQTPGQGLQFLFEYFSETQRNKGNFPGRFSGRQFSNSRSEMNVSTLELGDSALYLCASSGTFPYEQYFGPGTRLTVT.

To note about this clonotype: At one end, the junction sequence differs from germline, possibly due to a read error. This rearrangement joins TRBV24-1 to TRBJ2-6, with D tentatively TRBD2 (6 bases). This CDR3 has 15 residues. Germline V gene data show CDR1 as KGHDR and CDR2 as SFDVKD. The CDR3 DNA reads TGTGCCACCAGCGGTGGAGGGCTTGGGACCAACGTCCTGACTTTC. Translated: CATSGGGLGTNVLTF.

V and J are TRBV7-2 and TRBJ2-1; tentative D call: TRBD1 (6 bases). Per the germline V gene, CDR1 is SGHTA and CDR2 is FQGNSA. The CDR3 covers 14 residues. V was trimmed by 1 base and J by 7 bases, leaving 11 bases between them. Here the CDR3 DNA reads TGTGCCAGCAGCTTAGGGGGGCCTATGAATGAGCAGTTCTTC. It encodes CASSLGGPMNEQFF.

The chain joins TRBV4-3 to TRBJ2-1; D possibly corresponds to TRBD2 (6 bases). Germline values: CDR1 LGHNA, CDR2 YSLEER. This CDR3 region has 16 residues. Between the trimmed V and J ends, which lost 0 bases and 9 bases, there was a span of 18 bases. CDR3 nucleotides: TGCGCCAGCAGCCAAGAGCTAGCGCGATTTAAGGGTGAGCAGTTCTTC. Translated: CASSQELARFKGEQFF.

This clonotype was detected many times. The chain has TRBV5-1 and TRBJ2-2; the D call may be TRBD1 or TRBD2 (5 bases each). Trimming took off 3 bases at V and 8 bases at J, with 17 bases between the two ends. CDR3 length: 15 residues. Germline V gene sequence: CDR1 SGHRS, CDR2 YFSETQ. The CDR3 reads CASSWGGSYAGELFF. The CDR3 DNA reads TGCGCCAGCAGCTGGGGCGGGTCGTACGCAGGGGAGCTGTTTTTT. Drawing the rest from reference TRBV5-1 and TRBJ2-2, the complete variable domain is KAGVTQTPRYLIKTRGQQVTLSCSPISGHRSVSWYQQTPGQGLQFLFEYFSETQRNKGNFPGRFSGRQFSNSRSEMNVSTLELGDSALYLCASSWGGSYAGELFFGEGSRLTVL.

This clonotype was seen more than once but under ten times. The CDR3 nucleotides read TGCAGTGCTAGAGCGGATGCAGCGGGAGTATATGAGACCCAGTACTTC. It encodes CSARADAAGVYETQYF. This chain connects TRBV20-1 to TRBJ2-5; 8 positions match TRBD2. V dropped 1 base and J dropped 5; count of bases not matched to a gene: 12. The germline gives CDR1 DFQATT, CDR2 SNEGSKA (reference sequence). The CDR3 covers 16 residues.

This chain uses TRBV19 with TRBJ2-3, with 8 bases lining up with TRBD1. This CDR3 has 14 residues. Germline loops: CDR1 LNHDA, CDR2 SQIVND (reference sequence). V lost 9 bases and J lost 1; bases outside the gene matches: 6. CDR3: CARGTGYRTDTQYF. For the CDR3, the DNA is TGTGCCAGGGGGACAGGTTATCGCACAGATACGCAGTATTTT.

This clonotype was seen only a few times. The gene calls are TRBV27 and TRBJ2-7; D gene uncertain. Germline V CDR1 and CDR2: MNHEY, SMNVEV (reference sequence). The CDR3 is 13 amino acids. Trimming left V 0 bases short and J 6 bases short, with 9 bases between. CDR3: CASSLSSSSEQYF. The CDR3 coding sequence is TGTGCCAGCAGTTTATCTAGCAGTTCCGAGCAGTACTTC.

This clonotype turned up a few times. This chain joins TRBV20-1 and TRBJ2-3; TRBD1 aligns across 9 bases. Germline-derived CDR1 and CDR2 are DFQATT and SNEGSKA (reference sequence). This CDR3 region has 14 residues. V shed 0 bases and J 6 bases; nucleotides not matched to a gene: 4. CDR3 DNA: TGCAGTGCTAGAGATGACAGGGGGGGGGATACGCAGTATTTT. This encodes CSARDDRGGDTQYF.

This clonotype showed up just a few times. The CDR3 DNA reads TGTGCCAGCAAATATTCGGGGGTTAGCTCCTACAATGAGCAGTTCTTC. Translated: CASKYSGVSSYNEQFF. The chain carries TRBV27 and TRBJ2-1; weak D call: TRBD2 (6 bases). V lost 7 bases and J lost 0, with 16 bases in between. This CDR3 has 16 amino acids. Germline V gene data show CDR1 as MNHEY and CDR2 as SMNVEV (reference sequence).

This clonotype has only a few counts. This sequence joins TRBV29-1 and TRBJ1-5; D gene unclear. The germline V gene has CDR1 SQVTM and CDR2 ANQGSEA. V was pared by 1 base and J by 6 bases, with 10 bases between. This CDR3 comprises 13 residues. CDR3 bases: TGCAGCGTTGAAGTCTCGGAGGGTCAGCCCCAGCATTTT. It is translated as CSVEVSEGQPQHF.

The chain employs TRBV3-1 and TRBJ1-1; no clear D gene. Trimming removed 1 base from V and 1 base from J, with 7 bases in between. CDR3 length equals 14 residues. Looked up from germline, CDR1 is LGHDT and CDR2 is YNNKEL (reference sequence). The CDR3 nucleotides are TGTGCCAGCAGCCAAGCCTGGGAGAACACTGAAGCTTTCTTT. Its protein product is CASSQAWENTEAFF.